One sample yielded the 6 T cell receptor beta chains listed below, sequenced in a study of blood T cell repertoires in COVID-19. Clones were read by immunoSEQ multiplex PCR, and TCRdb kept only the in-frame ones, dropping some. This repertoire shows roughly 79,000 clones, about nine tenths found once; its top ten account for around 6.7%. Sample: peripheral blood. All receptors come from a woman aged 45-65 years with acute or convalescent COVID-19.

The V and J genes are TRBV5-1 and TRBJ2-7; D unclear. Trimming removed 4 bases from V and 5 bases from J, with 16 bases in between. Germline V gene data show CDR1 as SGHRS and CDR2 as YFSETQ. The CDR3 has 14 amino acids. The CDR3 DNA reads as TGCGCCAGCAGCCCCAGTAGTCCTGGAGACGAGCAGTACTTC. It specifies CASSPSSPGDEQYF.

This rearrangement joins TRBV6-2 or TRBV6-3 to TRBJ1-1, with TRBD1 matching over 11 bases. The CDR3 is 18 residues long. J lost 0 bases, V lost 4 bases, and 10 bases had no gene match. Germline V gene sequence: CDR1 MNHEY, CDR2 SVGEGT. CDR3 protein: CASSLRGQGGAVNTEAFF. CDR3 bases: TGTGCCAGCAGTTTACGGGGACAGGGGGGAGCGGTGAACACTGAAGCTTTCTTT.

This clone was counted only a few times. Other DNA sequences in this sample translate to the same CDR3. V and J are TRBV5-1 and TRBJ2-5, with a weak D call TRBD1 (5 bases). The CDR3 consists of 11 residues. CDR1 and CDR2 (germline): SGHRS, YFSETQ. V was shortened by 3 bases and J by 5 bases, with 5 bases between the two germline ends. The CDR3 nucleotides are TGCGCCAGCAGCTCAGGGGAGACCCAGTACTTC. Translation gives CASSSGETQYF.

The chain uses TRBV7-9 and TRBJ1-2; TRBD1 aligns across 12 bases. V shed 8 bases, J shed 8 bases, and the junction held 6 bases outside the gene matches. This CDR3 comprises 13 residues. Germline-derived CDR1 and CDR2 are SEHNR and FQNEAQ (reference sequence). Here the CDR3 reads CASRLGQGAGYTF. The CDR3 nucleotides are TGTGCCAGCCGCCTGGGACAGGGGGCGGGCTACACCTTC.

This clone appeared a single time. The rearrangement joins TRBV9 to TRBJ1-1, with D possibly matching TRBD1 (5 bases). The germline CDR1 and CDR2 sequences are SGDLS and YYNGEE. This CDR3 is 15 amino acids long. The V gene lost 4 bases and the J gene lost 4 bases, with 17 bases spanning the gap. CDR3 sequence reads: CASSPAFWGGTEAFF. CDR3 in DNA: TGTGCCAGCAGCCCAGCTTTTTGGGGGGGCACTGAAGCTTTCTTT.

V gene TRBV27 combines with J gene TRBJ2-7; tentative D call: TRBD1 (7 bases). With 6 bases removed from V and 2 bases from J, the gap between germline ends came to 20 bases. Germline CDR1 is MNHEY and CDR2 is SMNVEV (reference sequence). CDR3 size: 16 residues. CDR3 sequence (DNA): TGTGCCAGCAGACGGGGGCTTACGGGACAGACCTACGAGCAGTACTTC. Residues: CASRRGLTGQTYEQYF.